This T cell receptor (beta chain) was captured by sequencing in a study of T cell repertoires in cytomegalovirus infection. Study details: Signatures in public TCR beta sequences pointed to both CMV infection and matching HLA type.

TCRdb fed the reads into MiXCR, producing one record per CDR3 protein. The data contain about 920,000 distinct CDR3 sequences, approximately 32% of them singletons. Turning to this clonotype: What it recognizes is unknown.

This clonotype was obtained from a human donor in good health (CMV status not recorded). Some clones in this sample may be carry-over from other donors' samples. The starting material was cultured CD8+ T cells from PBMCs, obtained from culture after CMV antigen stimulation.

For the CDR3, the DNA is TGTGCCAGCAGCTATACGATGGGGGCAGCCAAAAACATTCAGTACTTC. Translated, it gives CASSYTMGAAKNIQYF. The gene calls are TRBV7-9 and TRBJ2-4; possibly TRBD1 for D (6 bases). The CDR3 contains 16 residues. Germline V gene lookup returns CDR1 SEHNR and CDR2 FQNEAQ (reference sequence). The V gene lost 4 bases and the J gene lost 0 bases, with 13 bases spanning the gap.